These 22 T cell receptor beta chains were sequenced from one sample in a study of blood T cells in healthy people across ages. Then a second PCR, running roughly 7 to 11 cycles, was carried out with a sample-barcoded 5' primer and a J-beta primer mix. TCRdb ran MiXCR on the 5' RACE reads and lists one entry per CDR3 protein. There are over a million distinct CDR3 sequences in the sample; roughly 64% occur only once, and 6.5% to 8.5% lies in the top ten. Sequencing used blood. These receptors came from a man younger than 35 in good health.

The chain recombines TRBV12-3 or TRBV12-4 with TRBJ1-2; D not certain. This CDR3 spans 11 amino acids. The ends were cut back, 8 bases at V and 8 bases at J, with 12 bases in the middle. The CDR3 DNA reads TGTGCCAGCGACGGTCCGAGGGGCTACACCTTC. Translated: CASDGPRGYTF.

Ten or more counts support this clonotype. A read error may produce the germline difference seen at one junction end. CDR3 nucleotides: TGTGCCAGTTCACAGGGGGTTACTGAAGCTTTCTTT. It is translated as CASSQGVTEAFF. This sequence joins TRBV4-3 and TRBJ1-1; the match to TRBD1 covers 8 bases. This CDR3 has 12 residues. From germline, CDR1 is LGHNA and CDR2 YSLEER.

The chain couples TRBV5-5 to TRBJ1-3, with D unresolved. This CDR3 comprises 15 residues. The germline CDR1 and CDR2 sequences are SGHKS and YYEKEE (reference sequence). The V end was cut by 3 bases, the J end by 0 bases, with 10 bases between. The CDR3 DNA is TGTGCCAGCAGCTCGACTCAGAACTCTGGAAACACCATATATTTT. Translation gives CASSSTQNSGNTIYF.

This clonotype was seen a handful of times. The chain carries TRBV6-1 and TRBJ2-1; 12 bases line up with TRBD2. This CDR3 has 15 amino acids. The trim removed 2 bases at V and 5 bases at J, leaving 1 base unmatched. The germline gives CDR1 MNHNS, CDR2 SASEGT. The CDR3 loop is CASSELAGGNNEQFF. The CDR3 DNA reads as TGTGCCAGCAGTGAACTAGCGGGAGGGAACAATGAGCAGTTCTTC.

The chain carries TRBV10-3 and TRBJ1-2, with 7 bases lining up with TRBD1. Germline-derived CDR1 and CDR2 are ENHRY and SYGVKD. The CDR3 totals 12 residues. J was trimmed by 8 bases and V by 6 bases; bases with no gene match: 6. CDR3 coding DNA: TGTGCCATCAGCCCCGACAGGGAAGGCTACACCTTC. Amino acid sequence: CAISPDREGYTF.

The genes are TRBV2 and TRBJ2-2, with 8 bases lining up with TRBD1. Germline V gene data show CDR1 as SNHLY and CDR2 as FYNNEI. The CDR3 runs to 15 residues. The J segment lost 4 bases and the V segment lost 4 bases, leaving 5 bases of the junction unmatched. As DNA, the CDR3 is TGTGCCAGCAGTGTCGGGACAGGATCCACCGGGGAGCTGTTTTTT. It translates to CASSVGTGSTGELFF.

The CDR3, as DNA: TGTGCCAGCAGTTGGGGATTAAGGGAGGGGACTGAAGCTTTCTTT. Protein: CASSWGLREGTEAFF. The rearrangement links TRBV12-3 or TRBV12-4 to TRBJ1-1; the D gene is possibly TRBD1 (5 bases). The CDR3 runs to 15 residues. The ends were cut back, 4 bases at V and 5 bases at J, with 17 bases in the middle.

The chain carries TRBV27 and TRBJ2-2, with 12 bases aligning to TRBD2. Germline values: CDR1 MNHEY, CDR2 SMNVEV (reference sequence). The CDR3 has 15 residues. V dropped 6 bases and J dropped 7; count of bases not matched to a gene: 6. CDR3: CASSLAGGPVGELFF. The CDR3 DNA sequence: TGTGCCAGCAGCCTAGCGGGGGGGCCAGTCGGGGAGCTGTTTTTT.

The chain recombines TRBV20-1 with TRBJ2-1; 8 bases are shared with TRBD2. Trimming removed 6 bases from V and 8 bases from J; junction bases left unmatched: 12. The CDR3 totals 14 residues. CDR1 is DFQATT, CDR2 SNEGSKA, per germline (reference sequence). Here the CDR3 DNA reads TGCAGTGCCTCGGGGGCGGGAGGTAATGATGAGCAGTTCTTC. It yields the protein CSASGAGGNDEQFF.

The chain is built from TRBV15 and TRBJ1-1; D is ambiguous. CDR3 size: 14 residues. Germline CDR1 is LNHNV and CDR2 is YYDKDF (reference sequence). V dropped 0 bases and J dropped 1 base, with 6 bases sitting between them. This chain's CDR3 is CATSREYTNTEAFF. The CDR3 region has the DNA TGTGCCACCAGCAGAGAATACACGAACACTGAAGCTTTCTTT.

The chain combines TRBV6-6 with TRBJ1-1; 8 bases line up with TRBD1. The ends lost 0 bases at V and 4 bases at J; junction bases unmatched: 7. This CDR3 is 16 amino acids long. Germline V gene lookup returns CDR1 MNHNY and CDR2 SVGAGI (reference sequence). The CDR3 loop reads CASSYSTGDGGTEAFF. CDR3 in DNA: TGTGCCAGCAGTTACTCGACAGGGGACGGTGGCACTGAAGCTTTCTTT.

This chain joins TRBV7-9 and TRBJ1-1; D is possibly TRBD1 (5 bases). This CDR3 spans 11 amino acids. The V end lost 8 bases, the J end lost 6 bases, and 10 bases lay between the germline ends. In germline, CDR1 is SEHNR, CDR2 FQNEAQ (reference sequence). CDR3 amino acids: CASAGRAEAFF. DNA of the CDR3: TGTGCCAGCGCAGGGCGCGCTGAAGCTTTCTTT.

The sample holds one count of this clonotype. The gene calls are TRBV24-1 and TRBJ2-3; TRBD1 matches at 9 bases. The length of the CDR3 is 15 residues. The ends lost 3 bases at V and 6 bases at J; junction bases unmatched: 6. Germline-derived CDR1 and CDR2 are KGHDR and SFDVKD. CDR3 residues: CATSDGTGSGDTQYF. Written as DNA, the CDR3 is TGTGCCACCAGTGATGGGACAGGGTCGGGCGATACGCAGTATTTT.

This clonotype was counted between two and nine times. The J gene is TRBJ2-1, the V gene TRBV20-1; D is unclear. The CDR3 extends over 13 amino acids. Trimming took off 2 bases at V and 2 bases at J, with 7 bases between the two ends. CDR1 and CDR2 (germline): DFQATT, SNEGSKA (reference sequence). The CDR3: CSARRNAYNEQFF. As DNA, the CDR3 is TGCAGTGCTAGACGGAATGCCTACAATGAGCAGTTCTTC.

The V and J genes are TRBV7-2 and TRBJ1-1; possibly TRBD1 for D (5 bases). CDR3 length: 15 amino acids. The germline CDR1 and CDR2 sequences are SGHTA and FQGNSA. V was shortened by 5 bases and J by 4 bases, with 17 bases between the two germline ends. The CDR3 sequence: CASSAAGSWGTEAFF. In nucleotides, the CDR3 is TGTGCCAGCAGCGCCGCAGGGAGTTGGGGCACTGAAGCTTTCTTT.

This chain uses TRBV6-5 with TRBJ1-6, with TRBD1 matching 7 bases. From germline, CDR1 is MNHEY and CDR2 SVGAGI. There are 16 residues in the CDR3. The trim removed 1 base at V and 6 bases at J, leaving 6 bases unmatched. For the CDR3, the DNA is TGTGCCAGCAGTTACTTTACAGGGGCCCGTAATTCACCCCTCCACTTT. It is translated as CASSYFTGARNSPLHF.

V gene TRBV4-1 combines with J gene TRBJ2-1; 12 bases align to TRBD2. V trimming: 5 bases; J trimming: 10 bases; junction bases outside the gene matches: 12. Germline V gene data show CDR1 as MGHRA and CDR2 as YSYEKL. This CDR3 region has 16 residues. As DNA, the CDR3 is TGCGCCAGCAGCTTAGACGGACTAGCGGGGAACTACGAGCAGTTCTTC. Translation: CASSLDGLAGNYEQFF.

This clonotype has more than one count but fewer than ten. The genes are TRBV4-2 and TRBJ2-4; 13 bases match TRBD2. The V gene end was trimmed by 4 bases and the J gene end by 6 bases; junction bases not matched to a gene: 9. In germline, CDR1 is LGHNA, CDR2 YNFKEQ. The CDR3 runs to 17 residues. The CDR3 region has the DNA TGTGCCAGCAGCCCATCGACTAGCGGGGGGCGGTCAAACATTCAGTACTTC. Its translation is CASSPSTSGGRSNIQYF.

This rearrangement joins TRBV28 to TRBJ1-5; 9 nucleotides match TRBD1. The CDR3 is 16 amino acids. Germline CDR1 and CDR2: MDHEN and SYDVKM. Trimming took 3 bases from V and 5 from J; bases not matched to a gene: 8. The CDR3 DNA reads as TGTGCCAGCAGTTTCATGGGACAGGGTACATATCAGCCCCAGCATTTT. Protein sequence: CASSFMGQGTYQPQHF.

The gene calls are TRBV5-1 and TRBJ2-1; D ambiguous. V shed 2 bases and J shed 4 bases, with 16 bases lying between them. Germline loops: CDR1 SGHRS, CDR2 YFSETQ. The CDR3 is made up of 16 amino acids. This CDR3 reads CASSFEVGRLYNEQFF. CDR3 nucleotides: TGCGCCAGCAGCTTCGAGGTGGGCCGACTTTACAATGAGCAGTTCTTC.

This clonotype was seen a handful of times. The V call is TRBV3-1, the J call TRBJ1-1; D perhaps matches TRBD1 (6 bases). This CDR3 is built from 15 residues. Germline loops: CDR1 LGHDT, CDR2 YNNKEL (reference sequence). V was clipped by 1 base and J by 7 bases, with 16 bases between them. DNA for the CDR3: TGTGCCAGCAGCCAAGCGGGACAACGGGCCCATGAAGCTTTCTTT. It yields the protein CASSQAGQRAHEAFF.

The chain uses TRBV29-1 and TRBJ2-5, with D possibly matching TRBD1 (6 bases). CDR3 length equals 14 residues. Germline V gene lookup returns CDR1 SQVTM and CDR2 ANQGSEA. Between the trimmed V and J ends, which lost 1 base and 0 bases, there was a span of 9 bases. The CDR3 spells CSVEGGPYQETQYF. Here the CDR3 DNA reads TGCAGCGTTGAAGGGGGGCCCTACCAAGAGACCCAGTACTTC.